The 14 T cell receptor beta chains below all came from one sample that was sequenced in a study of cytomegalovirus exposure and HLA in healthy donors. Repertoires were generated with immunoSEQ multiplex PCR, while TCRdb's copy carries only in-frame clones and drops some. The sample includes around 130,000 clones, roughly 90% of them seen just once. Sequencing was performed on PBMCs. The receptor set was obtained from a man aged 25 to 40 in good health and CMV-seronegative.

The rearrangement uses TRBV9 and TRBJ2-1, with 9 nucleotides matching TRBD2. CDR3 length equals 15 residues. Germline trimming cut 0 bases from V and 8 bases from J; bases unmatched to any gene: 6. CDR1 and CDR2 from the germline V gene are SGDLS and YYNGEE. The CDR3 spells CASSVGDSGSYEQFF. The CDR3 region has the DNA TGTGCCAGCAGCGTAGGGGATAGCGGGAGCTATGAGCAGTTCTTC.

This clone occurred once. This chain joins TRBV27 and TRBJ2-1; D may be TRBD2 (6 bases). The V gene lost 4 bases and the J gene lost 9 bases, with 19 bases spanning the gap. The CDR3 has 15 amino acids. Per the germline V gene, CDR1 is MNHEY and CDR2 is SMNVEV (reference sequence). The CDR3 DNA is TGTGCCAGCAGTTGGGGGGATTTGAGGAGTATTGAGCAGTTCTTC. It translates to CASSWGDLRSIEQFF.

The CDR3 spells CASSYATGTVNEKLFF. Written as DNA, the CDR3 is TGTGCCAGCAGTTACGCCACCGGGACAGTTAATGAAAAACTGTTTTTT. V and J are TRBV6-5 and TRBJ1-4; the match to TRBD1 covers 7 bases. The CDR3 is made up of 16 amino acids. Germline trimming cut 2 bases from V and 4 bases from J; bases unmatched to any gene: 7. CDR1 is MNHEY and CDR2 is SVGAGI in the germline V gene.

The chain employs TRBV6-1 and TRBJ2-3; tentatively, D is TRBD2 (5 bases). CDR1 MNHNS and CDR2 SASEGT come from the germline V gene. The CDR3 has 11 amino acids. Trimming removed 8 bases at V and 7 bases at J, with 10 bases between. CDR3 in amino acids: CASLSGYTQYF. CDR3 DNA: TGTGCCAGCCTTTCGGGATATACGCAGTATTTT.

The chain uses TRBV6-5 and TRBJ1-5; possibly TRBD1 for D (6 bases). This CDR3 region has 15 residues. The V gene's germline CDR1 is MNHEY and CDR2 SVGAGI. Trimming took 7 bases from V and 0 from J, leaving 13 bases between them. DNA for the CDR3: TGTGCCAGCAATCAGGGGCCAAATAGCAATCAGCCCCAGCATTTT. It codes for CASNQGPNSNQPQHF.

In its sample, this clone was seen once. This sequence joins TRBV19 and TRBJ1-5; a possible D gene is TRBD1 (6 bases). V lost 5 bases, J lost 1 base, and 18 bases lay in between. Germline CDR1 and CDR2: LNHDA and SQIVND (reference sequence). The CDR3 consists of 17 residues. The CDR3 DNA follows: TGTGCCAGTAGTTCGTACAGGGTGAGGAGGAGCAATCAGCCCCAGCATTTT. Translating gives CASSSYRVRRSNQPQHF.

CDR3 coding DNA: TGTGCCTGGAGTTTAGCTAGCGGGAGCGTCGAGCAGTACTTC. As protein: CAWSLASGSVEQYF. The chain couples TRBV30 to TRBJ2-7; 10 nucleotides align to TRBD2. With V trimmed by 2 bases and J by 6 bases, 7 bases remained unmatched. This CDR3 region has 14 residues. Per germline, CDR1 GTSNPN and CDR2 SVGIG (reference sequence).

The CDR3 DNA sequence: TGCGCCAGCAGCGACCAGGGACACCACACAGATACGCAGTATTTT. It specifies CASSDQGHHTDTQYF. The chain combines TRBV5-1 with TRBJ2-3; D might be TRBD1 (6 bases). Per germline, CDR1 SGHRS and CDR2 YFSETQ. This CDR3 contains 15 residues. V lost 4 bases to trimming and J lost 2 bases, with 14 bases between them.

J is TRBJ2-7 and V is TRBV2; 10 bases are a match to TRBD1. This CDR3 spans 13 amino acids. V gave up 6 bases and J gave up 8 bases; unmatched junction bases: 7. CDR1 is SNHLY and CDR2 is FYNNEI in the germline V gene. The CDR3 region has the DNA TGTGCCAGCAGATCGGGACAGGGGTTAAAGCAGTACTTC. This sequence encodes CASRSGQGLKQYF.

The gene calls are TRBV5-1 and TRBJ2-4; TRBD2 matches 12 bases. The CDR3 has 18 residues. The germline V gene encodes CDR1 SGHRS and CDR2 YFSETQ. V was clipped by 4 bases and J by 11 bases; unmatched bases: 19. CDR3 in DNA: TGCGCCAGCAGCGTGGTACCTTCTAGCGGGAGGGCTACCGCCTTTCAGTACTTC. Translation: CASSVVPSSGRATAFQYF.

This CDR3 is CASSLDSVGPNRKAGNTIYF. Written as DNA, the CDR3 is TGTGCCAGCAGCTTAGACTCGGTCGGGCCTAACAGGAAAGCTGGAAACACCATATATTTT. This rearrangement joins TRBV11-2 to TRBJ1-3, with a tentative D call TRBD1 (5 bases). The CDR3 length is 20 residues. Germline CDR1 SGHAT, CDR2 FQNNGV. With 0 bases removed from V and 2 bases from J, the gap between germline ends came to 23 bases.

The V call is TRBV2, the J call TRBJ1-1; perhaps TRBD1 as D (6 bases). The CDR3 is 14 amino acids. V was trimmed by 2 bases and J by 2 bases, leaving 9 bases between them. CDR1 SNHLY and CDR2 FYNNEI come from the germline V gene. The CDR3 DNA is TGTGCCAGCAGTGAATTGGGGACAAACACTGAAGCTTTCTTT. It is translated as CASSELGTNTEAFF.

As DNA, the CDR3 is TGTGCCAGCTACGAAGGCGGGATACACAATGAGCAGTTCTTC. It is translated as CASYEGGIHNEQFF. The gene calls are TRBV6-1 and TRBJ2-1; maybe TRBD2 (6 bases). CDR3 length equals 14 residues. V was pared by 8 bases and J by 5 bases, with 16 bases between. Germline-derived CDR1 and CDR2 are MNHNS and SASEGT.

The rearrangement joins TRBV7-9 to TRBJ2-5; 9 nucleotides align to TRBD2. V was clipped by 2 bases and J by 7 bases; unmatched bases: 8. The CDR3 extends over 15 amino acids. Germline-derived CDR1 and CDR2 are SEHNR and FQNEAQ (reference sequence). In DNA form, the CDR3 reads TGTGCCAGCAGCTTAAATAGCGGGAGTCCCGTGACCCAGTACTTC. It specifies CASSLNSGSPVTQYF.